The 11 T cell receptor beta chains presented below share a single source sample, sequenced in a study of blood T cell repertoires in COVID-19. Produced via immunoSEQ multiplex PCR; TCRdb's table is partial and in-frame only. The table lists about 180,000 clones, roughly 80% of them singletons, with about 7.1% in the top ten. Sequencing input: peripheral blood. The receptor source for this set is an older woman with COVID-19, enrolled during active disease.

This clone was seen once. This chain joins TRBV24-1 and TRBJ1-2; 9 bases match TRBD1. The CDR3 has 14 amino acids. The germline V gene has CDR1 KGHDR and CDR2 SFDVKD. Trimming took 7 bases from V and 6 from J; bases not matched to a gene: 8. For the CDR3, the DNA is TGTGCCACCAGCGCCCGGGACAGGGAAAATGGCTACACCTTC. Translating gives CATSARDRENGYTF.

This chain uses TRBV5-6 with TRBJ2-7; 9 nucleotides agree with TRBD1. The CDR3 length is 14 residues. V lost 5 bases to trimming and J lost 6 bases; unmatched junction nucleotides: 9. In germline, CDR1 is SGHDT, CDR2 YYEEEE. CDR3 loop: CASRRDRVSAEQYF. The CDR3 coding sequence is TGTGCCAGCAGAAGGGACAGGGTATCGGCCGAGCAGTACTTC. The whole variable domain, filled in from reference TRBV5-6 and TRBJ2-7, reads DAGVTQSPTHLIKTRGQQVTLRCSPKSGHDTVSWYQQALGQGPQFIFQYYEEEERQRGNFPDRFSGHQFPNYSSELNVNALLLGDSALYLCASRRDRVSAEQYFGPGTRLTVT.

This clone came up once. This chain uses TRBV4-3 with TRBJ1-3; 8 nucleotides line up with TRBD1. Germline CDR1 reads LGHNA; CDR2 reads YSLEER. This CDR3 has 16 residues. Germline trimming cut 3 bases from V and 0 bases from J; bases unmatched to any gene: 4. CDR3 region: CASSQGQVVSGNTIYF. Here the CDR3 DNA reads TGCGCCAGCAGCCAGGGACAGGTCGTCTCTGGAAACACCATATATTTT.

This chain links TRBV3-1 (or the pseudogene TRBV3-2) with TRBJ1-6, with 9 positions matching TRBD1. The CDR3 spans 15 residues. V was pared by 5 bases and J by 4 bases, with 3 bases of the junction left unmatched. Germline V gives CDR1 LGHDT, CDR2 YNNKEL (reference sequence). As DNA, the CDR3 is TGTGCCAGCAGCGAAGGACAGGGGTATAATTCACCCCTCCACTTT. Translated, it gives CASSEGQGYNSPLHF.

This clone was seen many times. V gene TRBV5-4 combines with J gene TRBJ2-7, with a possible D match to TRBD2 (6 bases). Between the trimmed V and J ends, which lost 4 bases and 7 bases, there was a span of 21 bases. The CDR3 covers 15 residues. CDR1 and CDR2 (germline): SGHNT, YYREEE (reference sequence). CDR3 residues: CASSKGLRGLWEQYF. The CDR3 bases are TGTGCCAGCAGCAAGGGACTGAGAGGACTCTGGGAGCAGTACTTC.

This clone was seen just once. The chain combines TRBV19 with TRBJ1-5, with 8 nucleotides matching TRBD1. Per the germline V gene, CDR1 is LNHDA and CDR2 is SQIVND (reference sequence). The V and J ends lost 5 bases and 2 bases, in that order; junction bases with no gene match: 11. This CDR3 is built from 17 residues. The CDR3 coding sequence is TGTGCCAGTAGTTCTCCCCCAGGACAGGGTGGCAATCAGCCCCAGCATTTT. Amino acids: CASSSPPGQGGNQPQHF.

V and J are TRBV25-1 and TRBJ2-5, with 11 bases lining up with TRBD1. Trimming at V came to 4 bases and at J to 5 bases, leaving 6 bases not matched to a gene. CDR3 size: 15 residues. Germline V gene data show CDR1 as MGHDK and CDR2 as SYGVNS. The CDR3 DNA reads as TGTGCCAGCAGTGTAGGACAGGGGGCGCAGGAGACCCAGTACTTC. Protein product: CASSVGQGAQETQYF.

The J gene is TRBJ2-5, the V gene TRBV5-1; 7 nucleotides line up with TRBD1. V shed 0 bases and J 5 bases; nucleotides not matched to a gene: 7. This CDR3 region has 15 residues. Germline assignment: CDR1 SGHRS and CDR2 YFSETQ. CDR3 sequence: CASSLAQGEWETQYF. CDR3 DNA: TGCGCCAGCAGCTTGGCTCAGGGGGAATGGGAGACCCAGTACTTC.

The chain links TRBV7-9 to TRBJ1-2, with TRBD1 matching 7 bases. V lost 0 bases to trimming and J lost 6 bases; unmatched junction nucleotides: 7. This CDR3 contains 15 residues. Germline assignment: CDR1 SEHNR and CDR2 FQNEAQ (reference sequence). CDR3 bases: TGTGCCAGCAGCTTAGCGGGGGGACAGTCTAATGGCTACACCTTC. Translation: CASSLAGGQSNGYTF. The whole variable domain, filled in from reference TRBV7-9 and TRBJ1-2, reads DTGVSQNPRHKITKRGQNVTFRCDPISEHNRLYWYRQTLGQGPEFLTYFQNEAQLEKSRLLSDRFSAERPKGSFSTLEIQRTEQGDSAMYLCASSLAGGQSNGYTFGSGTRLTVV.

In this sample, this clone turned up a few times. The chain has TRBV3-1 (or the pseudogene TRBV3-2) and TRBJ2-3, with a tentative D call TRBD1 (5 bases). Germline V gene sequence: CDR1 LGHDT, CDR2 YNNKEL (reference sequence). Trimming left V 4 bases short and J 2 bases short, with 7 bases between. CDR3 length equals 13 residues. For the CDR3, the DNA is TGTGCCAGCAGCCCGACAGTCACAGATACGCAGTATTTT. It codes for CASSPTVTDTQYF.

CDR3 DNA sequence: TGTGCCAGCAGCAAACGGGACAGGGACCTCACCGGGGAGCTGTTTTTT. As protein: CASSKRDRDLTGELFF. The rearrangement uses TRBV21-1 and TRBJ2-2; the table's D call of TRBD1 was not tested on the DNA. TRBV21-1 is a pseudogene. The CDR3 spans 16 residues.